The rows below give T cell receptor beta chains drawn from one sample of a study of T cell clones after liver transplantation. TCRdb keeps only in-frame clones here, not all; method: immunoSEQ multiplex PCR. The data contain 65,000 to 90,000 clones, roughly 90% of them seen just once; the ten biggest clones take up 2.7%. The sample here was CD4+ T cells from blood, taken before liver transplant. These receptors were taken from a human donor who received a liver transplant. CDR3s include the opening cysteine and the closing phenylalanine or tryptophan. Each record gives: J gene, D gene, clone size, V gene, CDR3 DNA, CDR3 protein. A D gene is named only where the DNA matches it firmly. The size field is filled for only some rows; it gives once, few, many or a size class.

j_gene: TRBJ2-1
d_gene: TRBD2
abundance: -
v_gene: TRBV7-3
CDR3nt: TGTGCCAGCAGCTCGAGAACTAGCGGAAATGAGCAGTTCTTC
CDR3aa: CASSSRTSGNEQFF

j_gene: TRBJ2-1
d_gene: TRBD2
abundance: -
v_gene: TRBV6-1
CDR3nt: TGTGCCAGCAGGACTAGCCGCAATGAGCAGTTCTTC
CDR3aa: CASRTSRNEQFF

j_gene: TRBJ2-2
d_gene: TRBD1
abundance: -
v_gene: TRBV4-3
CDR3nt: TGCGCCAGCAGCCCCGGGACAGGTTCGAGCACCGGGGAGCTGTTTTTT
CDR3aa: CASSPGTGSSTGELFF

j_gene: TRBJ2-7
d_gene: TRBD1
abundance: -
v_gene: TRBV5-1
CDR3nt: TGCGCCAGCAGCTCAAGGACAGGGGCGGACTACGAGCAGTACTTC
CDR3aa: CASSSRTGADYEQYF

j_gene: TRBJ2-1
d_gene: TRBD2
abundance: once
v_gene: TRBV6-1
CDR3nt: TGTGCCAGCAGGCCGGGACTAGACAATTTCTATGAGCAGTTCTTC
CDR3aa: CASRPGLDNFYEQFF

j_gene: TRBJ1-1
d_gene: -
abundance: -
v_gene: TRBV6-5
CDR3nt: TGTGCCAGCAGTACCGTGGAAAGTGGAAGGGCTGAAGCTTTCTTT
CDR3aa: CASSTVESGRAEAFF

j_gene: TRBJ2-3
d_gene: TRBD2
abundance: -
v_gene: TRBV5-1
CDR3nt: TGCGCCAGCAGACGTAGCGGGAGTGAGGATACGCAGTATTTT
CDR3aa: CASRRSGSEDTQYF

j_gene: TRBJ1-2
d_gene: -
abundance: -
v_gene: TRBV7-2
CDR3nt: TGTGCCAGCAGCTCCGGCACCGTGAACTATGGCTACACCTTC
CDR3aa: CASSSGTVNYGYTF

j_gene: TRBJ2-1
d_gene: -
abundance: -
v_gene: TRBV14
CDR3nt: TGTGCCAGCAGCCAAGGGCGGACACCGGGGGATGAGCAGTTCTTC
CDR3aa: CASSQGRTPGDEQFF

j_gene: TRBJ1-1
d_gene: -
abundance: -
v_gene: TRBV5-1
CDR3nt: TGCGCCAGCAGCTTGGGCCCGACAGGCATGAACACTGAAGCTTTCTTT
CDR3aa: CASSLGPTGMNTEAFF

j_gene: TRBJ2-5
d_gene: -
abundance: -
v_gene: TRBV5-1
CDR3nt: TGCGCCAGCAGCGGGGCGGGATCAGAGACCCAGTACTTC
CDR3aa: CASSGAGSETQYF

j_gene: TRBJ1-2
d_gene: -
abundance: -
v_gene: TRBV5-1
CDR3nt: TGCGCCAGCAGCTTGGGGCACCCGAAAGGCGGCTACACCTTC
CDR3aa: CASSLGHPKGGYTF

j_gene: TRBJ2-5
d_gene: -
abundance: -
v_gene: TRBV5-6
CDR3nt: TGTGCCAGCAGCTTGACCCCAGCAGGGCCGGAGACCCAGTACTTC
CDR3aa: CASSLTPAGPETQYF

j_gene: TRBJ2-3
d_gene: TRBD2
abundance: -
v_gene: TRBV7-9
CDR3nt: TGTGCCAGCAACCCGAGGGAGGGCGATACGCAGTATTTT
CDR3aa: CASNPREGDTQYF

j_gene: TRBJ2-7
d_gene: TRBD1
abundance: -
v_gene: TRBV28
CDR3nt: TGTGCCAGCAGTACCACCGGGACAGGGGCTTACGAGCAGTACTTC
CDR3aa: CASSTTGTGAYEQYF

j_gene: TRBJ2-4
d_gene: TRBD2
abundance: -
v_gene: TRBV7-2
CDR3nt: TGTGCCAGCAGCCCTAGGGGGGGAGCGGGAGAAAACATTCAGTACTTC
CDR3aa: CASSPRGGAGENIQYF

j_gene: TRBJ2-1
d_gene: -
abundance: -
v_gene: TRBV11-3
CDR3nt: TGTGCCAGCAGCCTCGGGACACGTGGTTCCTACAATGAGCAGTTCTTC
CDR3aa: CASSLGTRGSYNEQFF

j_gene: TRBJ2-2
d_gene: -
abundance: -
v_gene: TRBV5-1
CDR3nt: TGCGCCAGCAGCTTGGCCCCTGACACCGGGGAGCTGTTTTTT
CDR3aa: CASSLAPDTGELFF

j_gene: TRBJ2-5
d_gene: TRBD1
abundance: -
v_gene: TRBV19
CDR3nt: TGTGCCAGTAGTAGAGCCAGGGGGCGCGAAAAGACCCAGTACTTC
CDR3aa: CASSRARGREKTQYF

j_gene: TRBJ2-2
d_gene: TRBD2
abundance: -
v_gene: TRBV19
CDR3nt: TGTGCCAGTAGTTTACTAGCGGGAGGGCCAATCGGGGAGCTGTTTTTT
CDR3aa: CASSLLAGGPIGELFF

j_gene: TRBJ1-3
d_gene: TRBD1
abundance: -
v_gene: TRBV6-5
CDR3nt: TGTGCCAGCAGTGTAACAGGGGGCACTGGAAACACCATATATTTT
CDR3aa: CASSVTGGTGNTIYF

j_gene: TRBJ2-7
d_gene: -
abundance: -
v_gene: TRBV30
CDR3nt: TGTGCCTTGGGCGTTAAGAGCTACGAGCAGTACTTC
CDR3aa: CALGVKSYEQYF

j_gene: TRBJ1-2
d_gene: -
abundance: few
v_gene: TRBV28
CDR3nt: TGTGCCAGCAGTTTTAGGGGCGGCGGCTACACCTTC
CDR3aa: CASSFRGGGYTF

j_gene: TRBJ2-7
d_gene: -
abundance: -
v_gene: TRBV21-1
CDR3nt: TGTGCCAGCAGGAACAGGGTGTGCGACGAGCAGTACTTC
CDR3aa: CASRNRVCDEQYF

j_gene: TRBJ2-5
d_gene: -
abundance: -
v_gene: TRBV2
CDR3nt: TGTGCCAGCAGTAAACAGGGCCCACAAGAGACCCAGTACTTC
CDR3aa: CASSKQGPQETQYF

j_gene: TRBJ2-3
d_gene: TRBD2
abundance: -
v_gene: TRBV29-1
CDR3nt: TGCAGCGTTGAGGGAGGGCCTGTGAGTGCAGATACGCAGTATTTT
CDR3aa: CSVEGGPVSADTQYF

j_gene: TRBJ1-5
d_gene: -
abundance: -
v_gene: TRBV5-8
CDR3nt: TGTGCCAGCAGCACGCGCGGGGGGCCCCAGCATTTT
CDR3aa: CASSTRGGPQHF

j_gene: TRBJ2-1
d_gene: TRBD1
abundance: -
v_gene: TRBV19
CDR3nt: TGTGCCAGTAGTTTCCTACAGGGGGGAAAGGTCTTC
CDR3aa: CASSFLQGGKVF

j_gene: TRBJ2-2
d_gene: -
abundance: -
v_gene: TRBV4-3
CDR3nt: TGCGCCAGCAGCCAAGACGAGGTAGGCGCGAACACCGGGGAGCTGTTTTTT
CDR3aa: CASSQDEVGANTGELFF

j_gene: TRBJ2-5
d_gene: -
abundance: -
v_gene: TRBV29-1
CDR3nt: TGCAGCGCTGCGGTTGGTGGGGAGACCCAGTACTTC
CDR3aa: CSAAVGGETQYF

j_gene: TRBJ2-2
d_gene: TRBD1
abundance: once
v_gene: TRBV5-1
CDR3nt: TGCGCCAGCAGCCTAGGACAGGGCGCCGGGGAGCTGTTTTTT
CDR3aa: CASSLGQGAGELFF

j_gene: TRBJ2-7
d_gene: -
abundance: -
v_gene: TRBV6-1
CDR3nt: TGTGCCAGCAGCGAACCAAACAGGGGGCTAGCGGGAGATGAGCAGTACTTC
CDR3aa: CASSEPNRGLAGDEQYF

j_gene: TRBJ2-3
d_gene: -
abundance: once
v_gene: TRBV30
CDR3nt: TGTGCCTGGAGGAGGGCGGGTGGAGATACGCAGTATTTT
CDR3aa: CAWRRAGGDTQYF

j_gene: TRBJ1-4
d_gene: -
abundance: -
v_gene: TRBV5-6
CDR3nt: TGTGCCAGCAGCTTGAAGGGCAGCGGGGTTAATGAAAAACTGTTTTTT
CDR3aa: CASSLKGSGVNEKLFF

j_gene: TRBJ1-1
d_gene: -
abundance: once
v_gene: TRBV10-3
CDR3nt: TGTGCCATCAGTGAGTCTTTCCAGGGGTCCACTGAAGCTTTCTTT
CDR3aa: CAISESFQGSTEAFF

j_gene: TRBJ2-3
d_gene: -
abundance: once
v_gene: TRBV27
CDR3nt: TGTGCCAGCAGTTACGGGGAGCGAGATACGCAGTATTTT
CDR3aa: CASSYGERDTQYF

j_gene: TRBJ2-7
d_gene: TRBD1
abundance: -
v_gene: TRBV6-1
CDR3nt: TGTGCCAGCAGATTAACAGGGGGCGCGAGCTACGAGCAGTACTTC
CDR3aa: CASRLTGGASYEQYF

j_gene: TRBJ2-5
d_gene: -
abundance: -
v_gene: TRBV5-6
CDR3nt: TGTGCCAGCAGCCCCCGGACCCAAGAGACCCAGTACTTC
CDR3aa: CASSPRTQETQYF

j_gene: TRBJ1-1
d_gene: TRBD1
abundance: -
v_gene: TRBV6-1
CDR3nt: TGTGCCAGCAGGACCGGGACAGGGAGGAACACTGAAGCTTTCTTT
CDR3aa: CASRTGTGRNTEAFF

j_gene: TRBJ2-3
d_gene: -
abundance: -
v_gene: TRBV6-5
CDR3nt: TGTGCCAGCAGTTCGACGAGGACCAGCACAGATACGCAGTATTTT
CDR3aa: CASSSTRTSTDTQYF

j_gene: TRBJ2-5
d_gene: -
abundance: -
v_gene: TRBV5-1
CDR3nt: TGCGCCAGCAGCCACCCTGAGGAGACCCAGTACTTC
CDR3aa: CASSHPEETQYF

j_gene: TRBJ2-3
d_gene: -
abundance: few
v_gene: TRBV9
CDR3nt: TGTGCCAGCAGCGTAGCAACTAGCACAGATACGCAGTATTTT
CDR3aa: CASSVATSTDTQYF

j_gene: TRBJ2-5
d_gene: TRBD2
abundance: -
v_gene: TRBV7-2
CDR3nt: TGTGCCAGCAGCTCTCCGGGACTAGCGGGAAGAGAGACCCAGTACTTC
CDR3aa: CASSSPGLAGRETQYF

j_gene: TRBJ2-5
d_gene: -
abundance: -
v_gene: TRBV19
CDR3nt: TGTGCCAGTAGTATACTGCAGGACCAAGAGACCCAGTACTTC
CDR3aa: CASSILQDQETQYF

j_gene: TRBJ2-2
d_gene: TRBD1
abundance: -
v_gene: TRBV27
CDR3nt: TGTGCCAGCAGTTCGCCCGGGACAGGGGATCCCGGGGAGCTGTTTTTT
CDR3aa: CASSSPGTGDPGELFF

j_gene: TRBJ2-3
d_gene: TRBD2
abundance: -
v_gene: TRBV7-3
CDR3nt: TGTGCCAGCAGCTTAAATGGCGGGAGGGCCACAGATACGCAGTATTTT
CDR3aa: CASSLNGGRATDTQYF

j_gene: TRBJ2-7
d_gene: TRBD1
abundance: once
v_gene: TRBV5-4
CDR3nt: TGTGCCAGCAAGGGACAGGGGGCAAACTACGAGCAGTACTTC
CDR3aa: CASKGQGANYEQYF

j_gene: TRBJ1-2
d_gene: -
abundance: -
v_gene: TRBV19
CDR3nt: TGTGCCAGTAGCAGGATAGGGCTTACAAACTATGGCTACACCTTC
CDR3aa: CASSRIGLTNYGYTF

j_gene: TRBJ1-2
d_gene: -
abundance: -
v_gene: TRBV30
CDR3nt: TGTGCCTGGAGTCCCGGGGCAGGATCGGGCTACACCTTC
CDR3aa: CAWSPGAGSGYTF

j_gene: TRBJ2-7
d_gene: -
abundance: -
v_gene: TRBV4-3
CDR3nt: TGCGCCTGCCCTAGGCGGGGTTCCTACGAGCAGTACTTC
CDR3aa: CACPRRGSYEQYF

j_gene: TRBJ1-1
d_gene: -
abundance: -
v_gene: TRBV11-3
CDR3nt: TGTGCCAGCAGCGAAGGTGGGATTGAAGCTTTCTTT
CDR3aa: CASSEGGIEAFF

j_gene: TRBJ2-7
d_gene: TRBD2
abundance: -
v_gene: TRBV2
CDR3nt: TGTGCCAGCACTCGAGCGGGAGGGCCTCTTTACGAGCAGTACTTC
CDR3aa: CASTRAGGPLYEQYF

j_gene: TRBJ2-7
d_gene: TRBD1
abundance: -
v_gene: TRBV19
CDR3nt: TGTGCCAGTAGTATGTCACAGGGGGACTACGAGCAGTACTTC
CDR3aa: CASSMSQGDYEQYF

j_gene: TRBJ2-1
d_gene: -
abundance: -
v_gene: TRBV9
CDR3nt: TGTGCCAGCAGCGTAGGGACTGCGAGCTCCTACAATGAGCAGTTCTTC
CDR3aa: CASSVGTASSYNEQFF

j_gene: TRBJ1-4
d_gene: -
abundance: -
v_gene: TRBV6-1
CDR3nt: TGTGCCAGCAGCACCCTGGGGCCTATATCTGAAAAACTGTTTTTT
CDR3aa: CASSTLGPISEKLFF

j_gene: TRBJ2-7
d_gene: -
abundance: -
v_gene: TRBV2
CDR3nt: TGTGCCAGCAGTGAAGGGGACTCCTACGAGCAGTACTTC
CDR3aa: CASSEGDSYEQYF

j_gene: TRBJ2-7
d_gene: -
abundance: -
v_gene: TRBV5-4
CDR3nt: TGTGCCAGCAGCTCCCCTAGCGCCTACGAGCAGTACTTC
CDR3aa: CASSSPSAYEQYF